The present entry profiles one T cell receptor (beta chain) with its context. These data are taken from a study of blood T cell repertoires in COVID-19. Study as a whole: Sites in the United States, Italy and Spain provided acute and convalescent COVID-19 samples. PBMCs, B-cell-depleted T cells, or T cells were the source of the cDNA or gDNA that made up the material.

The germline V gene encodes CDR1 SGHTA and CDR2 FQGNSA. V lost 4 bases and J lost 4; bases outside the gene matches: 5. The CDR3 is 14 residues long. Original analysis: Estimation of nucleated cell counts was performed using reference gene primer amplification. Libraries were prepared by immunoSEQ multiplex PCR; TCRdb keeps only in-frame clonotypes and omits some of them. The D gene and trimming were derived from the DNA, and the V and J assignments and clone size from that table. The sample has about 260,000 clones, 70% to 90% seen once. Sequenced: peripheral blood. The J gene is TRBJ1-2, the V gene TRBV7-2, with 8 bases matching TRBD1. The receptor was derived from a young man with active or convalescent COVID-19. The CDR3 protein is CASSSDRVPYGYTF. The DNA of the CDR3 is TGTGCCAGCAGCTCGGACAGGGTGCCCTATGGCTACACCTTC.